The next 18 T cell receptor beta chains were all read from a single sample in a study of cytomegalovirus exposure and HLA in healthy donors. PCR employed 60 Vbeta and 13 Jbeta primers. Repertoires were generated with immunoSEQ multiplex PCR, while TCRdb's copy carries only in-frame clones and drops some. The sample shows 150,000 or so clones, around 77% of them seen only once. The source material was PBMCs. These receptors came from a woman aged 25-40 years in good health and CMV-seronegative.

The rearrangement links TRBV27 to TRBJ2-7; no clear D gene. V gave up 4 bases and J gave up 4 bases, with 17 bases separating them. Germline CDR1 is MNHEY and CDR2 is SMNVEV (reference sequence). The CDR3 length is 15 residues. CDR3 region: CASSSAALGVYEQYF. CDR3 nucleotides: TGTGCCAGCAGTTCCGCGGCCCTTGGAGTTTACGAGCAGTACTTC.

The chain combines TRBV7-3 with TRBJ2-1, with TRBD2 identical over 10 bases. V trimming: 2 bases; J trimming: 9 bases; junction bases outside the gene matches: 10. Germline assignment: CDR1 SGHTA and CDR2 FQGTGA. This CDR3 is 16 amino acids long. The CDR3 here is CASSLEPSGSFAEQFF. The CDR3 DNA sequence: TGTGCCAGCAGCTTAGAACCTAGCGGGAGTTTCGCTGAGCAGTTCTTC.

V is TRBV12-1 and J is TRBJ2-1; no DNA check was done on the table's D call, TRBD2. TRBV12-1 is designated a pseudogene. The CDR3 length is 16 residues. The CDR3 nucleotides are TGTGCCAGCAGCTTTTTGGGACTAGCGGGATCTAATGAGCAGTTCTTC. Its translation is CASSFLGLAGSNEQFF.

CDR3 nucleotide sequence: TGTGCCAGCAGTTTGGCGGACTCCTACGAGCAGTACTTC. It translates to CASSLADSYEQYF. The gene calls are TRBV28 and TRBJ2-7; D is uncertain. Trimming removed 3 bases from V and 0 bases from J, with 6 bases in between. The CDR3 has 13 residues. Germline V lookup: CDR1 MDHEN, CDR2 SYDVKM.

The V call is TRBV18, the J call TRBJ2-6; D unclear. Germline CDR1 reads KGHSH; CDR2 reads LQKENI. CDR3 length: 16 amino acids. V was cut by 6 bases and J by 2 bases, with 14 bases left in between. CDR3 in amino acids: CASSLDPFPGANVLTF. The CDR3 nucleotides read TGTGCCAGCTCGCTAGACCCCTTCCCTGGGGCCAACGTCCTGACTTTC.

The chain carries TRBV19 and TRBJ1-1; TRBD1 is a possible D gene (5 bases). Trimming left V 2 bases short and J 4 bases short, with 20 bases between. The germline CDR1 and CDR2 sequences are LNHDA and SQIVND (reference sequence). The CDR3 is 17 residues long. This CDR3 reads CASSIYGGSGTGTEAFF. The CDR3 DNA is TGTGCCAGTAGTATATACGGGGGTTCGGGGACTGGCACTGAAGCTTTCTTT.

V is TRBV2 and J is TRBJ2-1; D is undetermined. V was shortened by 6 bases and J by 2 bases, with 14 bases between the two germline ends. CDR3 length: 15 residues. CDR1 is SNHLY and CDR2 is FYNNEI in the germline V gene. DNA of the CDR3: TGTGCCAGCAGAATGCTCCGAAGCGCCTACAATGAGCAGTTCTTC. This codes for CASRMLRSAYNEQFF.

The rearrangement links TRBV6-1 to TRBJ2-3; 7 positions match TRBD1. V gave up 4 bases and J gave up 3 bases; unmatched junction bases: 4. The CDR3 runs to 14 residues. The germline CDR1 and CDR2 sequences are MNHNS and SASEGT. The chain's CDR3 is CASSVTQGTDTQYF. DNA for the CDR3: TGTGCCAGCAGTGTAACACAGGGGACAGATACGCAGTATTTT.

The chain couples TRBV19 to TRBJ1-1; 8 nucleotides line up with TRBD1. CDR1 is LNHDA and CDR2 is SQIVND in the germline V gene (reference sequence). V dropped 6 bases and J dropped 6; count of bases not matched to a gene: 9. CDR3 length: 14 amino acids. CDR3 region: CASSTQGAGAEAFF. CDR3 nucleotide sequence: TGTGCCAGTAGCACTCAGGGGGCCGGTGCTGAAGCTTTCTTT.

The DNA of the CDR3 is TGTGCCAGCAGCCACGACGGGGGATGCACAGATACGCAGTATTTT. Protein: CASSHDGGCTDTQYF. The chain combines TRBV7-4 with TRBJ2-3, with D tentatively TRBD2 (6 bases). Germline-derived CDR1 and CDR2 are SGHVT and SQSDAQ. The CDR3 spans 15 residues. V was shortened by 5 bases and J by 1 base, with 13 bases between the two germline ends.

The chain has TRBV2 and TRBJ2-3; 9 bases line up with TRBD2. Germline-derived CDR1 and CDR2 are SNHLY and FYNNEI. The CDR3 is 16 amino acids. The ends lost 4 bases at V and 1 base at J; junction bases unmatched: 6. CDR3 DNA: TGTGCCAGCAGTGCCGGCGGGGGGGGCCGCACAGATACGCAGTATTTT. Translation: CASSAGGGGRTDTQYF.

V and J are TRBV29-1 and TRBJ2-7; possibly TRBD2 for D (6 bases). Germline CDR1 is SQVTM and CDR2 is ANQGSEA. The CDR3 contains 12 residues. The V gene lost 7 bases and the J gene lost 2 bases, with 12 bases spanning the gap. In nucleotides, the CDR3 is TGCAGCGCCGGGAGTACTACCTACGAGCAGTACTTC. Translating gives CSAGSTTYEQYF.

The chain has TRBV29-1 and TRBJ1-1; D remains unclear. Germline CDR1 SQVTM, CDR2 ANQGSEA. V was shortened by 5 bases and J by 5 bases, with 15 bases between the two germline ends. The CDR3 is made up of 13 amino acids. The CDR3 loop reads CSVHGYGGTEAFF. The CDR3 DNA reads TGCAGCGTTCACGGGTACGGAGGGACTGAAGCTTTCTTT.

This clone was observed once. The rearrangement links TRBV9 to TRBJ1-6; 8 bases are a match to TRBD1. CDR1 is SGDLS and CDR2 is YYNGEE in the germline V gene. V lost 4 bases to trimming and J lost 9 bases; unmatched junction nucleotides: 6. The CDR3 is made up of 14 amino acids. In DNA form, the CDR3 reads TGTGCCAGCAGCTTCGGACAGGGTCTTTCACCCCTCCACTTT. It codes for CASSFGQGLSPLHF. The complete variable domain, with remaining parts taken from reference TRBV9 and TRBJ1-6, reads DSGVTQTPKHLITATGQRVTLRCSPRSGDLSVYWYQQSLDQGLQFLIQYYNGEERAKGNILERFSAQQFPDLHSELNLSSLELGDSALYFCASSFGQGLSPLHFGNGTRLTVT.

This clone was counted a few times. The chain joins TRBV6-5 to TRBJ1-2; D unresolved. The ends were cut back, 0 bases at V and 3 bases at J, with 8 bases in the middle. This CDR3 contains 14 residues. CDR1 is MNHEY, CDR2 SVGAGI, per germline. The DNA for the CDR3 is TGTGCCAGCAGTTACTCGAAGGGAGACTATGGCTACACCTTC. It specifies CASSYSKGDYGYTF.

The DNA of the CDR3 is TGTGCCAGCAGTTTCCAAGAGGCAGGGAACACAGATACGCAGTATTTT. Amino acids: CASSFQEAGNTDTQYF. This rearrangement joins TRBV28 to TRBJ2-3, with D perhaps matching TRBD1 (5 bases). Germline V gives CDR1 MDHEN, CDR2 SYDVKM. The CDR3 spans 16 residues. V was pared by 3 bases and J by 2 bases, with 15 bases between.

This clone has only a few counts. CDR3 in amino acids: CASSSNPTLDRAETQYF. In DNA form, the CDR3 reads TGTGCCAGCAGTTCAAACCCCACCCTGGACAGGGCTGAGACCCAGTACTTC. The chain links TRBV27 to TRBJ2-5; 8 positions agree with TRBD1. There are 17 residues in the CDR3. Germline V gene lookup returns CDR1 MNHEY and CDR2 SMNVEV (reference sequence). Trimming cost V 4 bases and J 5 bases; bases outside gene matches: 15.

The V gene is TRBV6-1, the J gene TRBJ1-5; 8 bases map to TRBD1. V shed 2 bases, J shed 6 bases, and the junction held 12 bases outside the gene matches. Germline V gene lookup returns CDR1 MNHNS and CDR2 SASEGT. The CDR3 spans 17 residues. This chain's CDR3 is CASSESRFQGAAQPQHF. CDR3 coding DNA: TGTGCCAGCAGTGAAAGTCGGTTTCAGGGGGCCGCTCAGCCCCAGCATTTT.